This T cell receptor (beta chain) comes out of a study of T-cell memory formation after mild COVID-19. Findings and caveats of the study: Most CD4+ clones that shrank were in CM and EM, while CD8+ ones turned up in EMRA. Some responding clones appeared in pre-infection memory, suggesting cross-reactive memory joined.

A few counts support this clonotype. Its antigen remains unknown. The V end was cut by 5 bases, the J end by 0 bases, with 10 bases between. The CDR3 runs to 14 residues. CDR1 SGHRS and CDR2 YFSETQ come from the germline V gene. TCRdb itself ran the 5' RACE reads through MiXCR, one entry per CDR3 protein. The table lists 550,000 to 600,000 distinct CDR3 sequences, about 20% of them singletons. The rearrangement uses TRBV5-1 and TRBJ2-3; possibly TRBD2 for D (5 bases). Specimen: PBMCs or a T cell subset sorted from them (not recorded which). The source is an adult woman who had mild COVID-19 (a few samples of this study predate the infection). Cell type and time point are not known. In DNA form, the CDR3 reads TGCGCCAGCAGGGACTTAATTAGCACAGATACGCAGTATTTT. This codes for CASRDLISTDTQYF.